These 17 T cell receptor beta chains were all obtained from the same sample, sequenced in a study of Ad26.COV2.S vaccination and SARS-CoV-2 variants. Treatment given: 19 received Ad26.COV2.S at low or high dose, single or two shots; about 5 received placebo; per-sample allocation not given. Specimens were obtained on day 63 following the first vaccine or placebo injection. Repertoires were generated with immunoSEQ multiplex PCR, while TCRdb's copy carries only in-frame clones and drops some. The repertoire holds roughly 700,000 clones, with approximately 88% as singletons. Sequenced here: peripheral blood, sampled in a trial of Ad26.COV2.S vaccine versus placebo. These receptors were collected from a person between 18 and 60 years old who received the Ad26.COV2.S COVID-19 vaccine or a placebo.

The CDR3 here is CASSQPCGTEETQYF. The CDR3 DNA follows: TGCGCCAGCAGTCAACCTTGCGGGACGGAAGAGACCCAGTACTTC. This chain links TRBV23-1 with TRBJ2-5, with a tentative D call TRBD2 (6 bases). TRBV23-1 is an ORF for which the function is uncertain. V lost 2 bases and J 3 bases, leaving 13 bases between the germline ends. The length of the CDR3 is 15 residues.

The rearrangement links TRBV7-3 to TRBJ2-5; perhaps TRBD1 as D (5 bases). This CDR3 spans 13 amino acids. Germline loops: CDR1 SGHTA, CDR2 FQGTGA. V shed 4 bases and J shed 7 bases, with 13 bases lying between them. CDR3 DNA sequence: TGTGCCAGCAGCTCGTCAGGGTCCGGGACCCAGTACTTC. Translation: CASSSSGSGTQYF.

This clone showed up just once. The chain employs TRBV7-2 and TRBJ2-5; 8 nucleotides match TRBD2. Germline V lookup: CDR1 SGHTA, CDR2 FQGNSA. The length of the CDR3 is 16 residues. Germline trimming cut 5 bases from V and 2 bases from J; bases unmatched to any gene: 10. CDR3 region: CASSPSLRGGQETQYF. The CDR3 bases are TGTGCCAGCAGCCCTTCCCTCCGGGGGGGGCAAGAGACCCAGTACTTC. Based on the CDR3 plus reference TRBV7-2 and TRBJ2-5, the full variable domain is GAGVSQSPSNKVTEKGKDVELRCDPISGHTALYWYRQSLGQGLEFLIYFQGNSAPDKSGLPSDRFSAERTGGSVSTLTIQRTQQEDSAVYLCASSPSLRGGQETQYFGPGTRLLVL.

The chain's CDR3 is CASRSLGAYEQYF. The CDR3 coding sequence is TGCGCCAGCAGGTCTTTGGGGGCCTACGAGCAGTACTTC. V usage is TRBV5-1 and J usage is TRBJ2-7; D is perhaps TRBD1 or TRBD2 (5 bases each). The CDR3 is 13 residues long. The germline V gene has CDR1 SGHRS and CDR2 YFSETQ. The V and J ends lost 5 bases and 2 bases respectively, with 11 bases between them.

DNA of the CDR3: TGTGCCAGCAGCTTAGCTCCGGCACAAGAGACCCAGTACTTC. As protein: CASSLAPAQETQYF. The chain couples TRBV7-8 to TRBJ2-5; D not resolved. The V and J ends lost 0 bases and 2 bases respectively, with 7 bases between them. This CDR3 has 14 amino acids. Germline CDR1 SGHVS, CDR2 FQNEAQ.

The chain uses TRBV5-5 and TRBJ2-5, with 11 positions matching TRBD1. The germline V gene encodes CDR1 SGHKS and CDR2 YYEKEE (reference sequence). Trimming at V came to 4 bases and at J to 6 bases, leaving 5 bases not matched to a gene. The CDR3 length is 14 residues. The CDR3, as DNA: TGTGCCAGCAGCAAGGGACAGGGGGGGCAGACCCAGTACTTC. Its translation: CASSKGQGGQTQYF.

The chain recombines TRBV5-1 with TRBJ2-6; the match to TRBD1 covers 10 bases. Germline lookup yields CDR1 SGHRS and CDR2 YFSETQ. The CDR3 sequence is 19 residues long. J gave up 0 bases and V 4 bases, and 10 bases lay outside the gene matches. CDR3 region: CASSPFMTGGSSGANVLTF. CDR3 in DNA: TGCGCCAGCAGCCCCTTTATGACAGGGGGCAGCTCTGGGGCCAACGTCCTGACTTTC. Full variable domain (outside the CDR3, taken from reference TRBV5-1 and TRBJ2-6): KAGVTQTPRYLIKTRGQQVTLSCSPISGHRSVSWYQQTPGQGLQFLFEYFSETQRNKGNFPGRFSGRQFSNSRSEMNVSTLELGDSALYLCASSPFMTGGSSGANVLTFGAGSRLTVL.

This chain uses TRBV10-3 with TRBJ1-1, with a possible D match to TRBD1 (6 bases). The CDR3 covers 13 residues. The germline CDR1 and CDR2 sequences are ENHRY and SYGVKD. The V end was cut by 4 bases, the J end by 4 bases, with 10 bases between. The DNA for the CDR3 is TGTGCCATCAGTGGAGGGGGGGGCACTGAAGCTTTCTTT. Amino acid sequence: CAISGGGGTEAFF.

The V gene is TRBV7-2, the J gene TRBJ2-1; TRBD2 agrees at 10 bases. This CDR3 has 15 amino acids. Germline values: CDR1 SGHTA, CDR2 FQGNSA. The V segment lost 6 bases and the J segment 6 bases; nucleotides outside the gene matches: 8. CDR3 amino acids: CASSPAGGLVNEQFF. Written as DNA, the CDR3 is TGTGCCAGCAGTCCAGCGGGGGGGCTCGTCAATGAGCAGTTCTTC.

The J gene is TRBJ1-4, the V gene TRBV7-9; D is perhaps TRBD1 (5 bases). V was pared by 1 base and J by 8 bases, with 17 bases between. The germline gives CDR1 SEHNR, CDR2 FQNEAQ (reference sequence). The CDR3 consists of 16 residues. CDR3 sequence reads: CASSLVGASLHEKLFF. Here the CDR3 DNA reads TGTGCCAGCAGCTTAGTAGGGGCCTCCCTCCACGAAAAACTGTTTTTT.

This clone occurred once. J is TRBJ2-3 and V is TRBV7-3, with 7 bases fitting TRBD2. The CDR3 contains 15 residues. Germline V CDR1 and CDR2: SGHTA, FQGTGA. Germline trimming cut 5 bases from V and 6 bases from J; bases unmatched to any gene: 11. The CDR3 loop is CASSPNQRGRDTQYF. The CDR3 DNA is TGTGCCAGCAGCCCCAACCAGCGGGGCAGGGATACGCAGTATTTT.

The rearrangement joins TRBV4-3 to TRBJ1-6; 7 positions agree with TRBD1. The CDR3 sequence is 16 residues long. Germline loops: CDR1 LGHNA, CDR2 YSLEER. V was pared by 3 bases and J by 5 bases, with 7 bases of the junction left unmatched. This CDR3 reads CASSQRQGTDNSPLHF. The CDR3 region has the DNA TGCGCCAGCAGCCAGAGACAGGGAACCGATAATTCACCCCTCCACTTT.

The chain uses TRBV9 and TRBJ2-5; 8 positions agree with TRBD2. From germline, CDR1 is SGDLS and CDR2 YYNGEE. This CDR3 contains 16 residues. V gave up 0 bases and J gave up 4 bases; unmatched junction bases: 8. CDR3 DNA sequence: TGTGCCAGCAGCGTAGCCGGGCGGGGGGCCCCAGAGACCCAGTACTTC. Encoded protein: CASSVAGRGAPETQYF.

The CDR3 loop is CASSQSEVFDGGYGVSPLHF. Written as DNA, the CDR3 is TGCGCCAGCAGTCAATCGGAAGTCTTCGACGGAGGGTATGGGGTATCACCCCTCCACTTT. This chain connects TRBV23-1 to TRBJ1-6; D is undetermined. TRBV23-1 falls under the ORF class, with uncertain function. The germline V and J ends were trimmed by 0 bases and 10 bases, with 28 bases remaining between them. This CDR3 comprises 20 residues.

Only one count was recorded for this clone. The genes are TRBV18 and TRBJ1-5; possibly TRBD1 for D (6 bases). Per the germline V gene, CDR1 is KGHSH and CDR2 is LQKENI. The V end was cut by 3 bases, the J end by 10 bases, with 22 bases between. The CDR3 has 16 residues. CDR3 nucleotide sequence: TGTGCCAGCTCACCCGGCTTCCGGGACTACGGGGGCCCCCAGCATTTT. It translates to CASSPGFRDYGGPQHF.

This clone is a singleton in its sample. V gene TRBV24-1 combines with J gene TRBJ2-3; no definite D call. Germline CDR1 KGHDR, CDR2 SFDVKD. The CDR3 runs to 11 residues. Trimming pared 7 bases from V and 4 bases from J, leaving 5 bases between. The CDR3 spells CATSLADTQYF. The CDR3 bases are TGTGCCACCAGCCTGGCAGATACGCAGTATTTT.

This clone was observed a handful of times. This chain joins TRBV5-1 and TRBJ1-2; 11 bases match TRBD1. The CDR3 is 15 amino acids. The V gene's germline CDR1 is SGHRS and CDR2 YFSETQ. J gave up 5 bases and V 1 base, and 4 bases lay outside the gene matches. The CDR3 nucleotides are TGCGCCAGCAGCTTGTCCGGACAGGGGGCTTATGGCTACACCTTC. Its protein is CASSLSGQGAYGYTF.